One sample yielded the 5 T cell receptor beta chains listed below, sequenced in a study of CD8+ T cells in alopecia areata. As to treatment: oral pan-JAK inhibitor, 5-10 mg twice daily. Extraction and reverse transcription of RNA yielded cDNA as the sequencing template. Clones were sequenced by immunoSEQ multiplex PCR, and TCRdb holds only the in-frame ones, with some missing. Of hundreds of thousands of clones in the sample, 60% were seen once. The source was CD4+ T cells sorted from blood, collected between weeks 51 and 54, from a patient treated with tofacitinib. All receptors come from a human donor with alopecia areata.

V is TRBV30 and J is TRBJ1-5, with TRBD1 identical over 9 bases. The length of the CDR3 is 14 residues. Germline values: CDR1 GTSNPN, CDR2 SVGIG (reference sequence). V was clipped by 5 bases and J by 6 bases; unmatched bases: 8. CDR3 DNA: TGTGCCTGGGGGTTCCCGACAGGGGGTCAGCCCCAGCATTTT. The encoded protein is CAWGFPTGGQPQHF.

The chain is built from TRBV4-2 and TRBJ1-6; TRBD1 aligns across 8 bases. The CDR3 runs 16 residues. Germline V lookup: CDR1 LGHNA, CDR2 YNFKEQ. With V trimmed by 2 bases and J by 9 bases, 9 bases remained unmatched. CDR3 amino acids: CASSQSSGGFFSPLHF. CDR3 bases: TGTGCCAGCAGCCAATCCTCAGGGGGCTTCTTTTCACCCCTCCACTTT.

The CDR3: CASSPSRGRINSPLHF. CDR3 DNA sequence: TGTGCCAGCAGCCCCTCCCGGGGCAGAATTAATTCACCCCTCCACTTT. The chain employs TRBV11-2 and TRBJ1-6; TRBD1 is a possible D gene (5 bases). This CDR3 region has 16 residues. V lost 5 bases, J lost 6 bases, and 17 bases lay in between. Germline V gene sequence: CDR1 SGHAT, CDR2 FQNNGV.

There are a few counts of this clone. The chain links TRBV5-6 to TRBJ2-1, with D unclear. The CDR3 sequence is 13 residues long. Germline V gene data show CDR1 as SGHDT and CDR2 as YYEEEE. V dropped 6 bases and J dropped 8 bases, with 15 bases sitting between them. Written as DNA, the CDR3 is TGTGCCAGCAACCTTGGATTCCAGGATGAGCAGTTCTTC. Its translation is CASNLGFQDEQFF.

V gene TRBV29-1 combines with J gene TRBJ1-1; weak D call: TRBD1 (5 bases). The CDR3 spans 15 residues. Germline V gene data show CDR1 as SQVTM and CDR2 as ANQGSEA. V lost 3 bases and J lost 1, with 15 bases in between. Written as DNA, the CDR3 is TGCAGCGTTGAGTTCTTACAGGTTCGGAACACTGAAGCTTTCTTT. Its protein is CSVEFLQVRNTEAFF.